This entry concerns a single T cell receptor (beta chain). Its antigen is unidentified. Aged 18 to 65, the patients had hyperthyroidism that was newly diagnosed and had lasted under 2 months. More than 9.5 ml fresh peripheral blood yielded the PBMCs. This entry belongs to a study of T cells in Graves' hyperthyroidism and ophthalmopathy. Looking at the study overall: Peripheral blood was taken when the disease was first diagnosed, before any treatment began.

Amplification targeted TCR beta CDR3 regions from RNA transcripts. During a first-round RT-PCR of the TCR CDR3, the HTBI primer set was used. TCRdb called the multiplex PCR reads again in MiXCR, with one record for every CDR3 protein. The sample has 300,000 to 350,000 distinct CDR3 sequences, 16% seen once. Study-level results: Among thyroid clonotypes expanded above 0.001, most also appeared in blood.

The CDR3 extends over 14 amino acids. Per the germline V gene, CDR1 is LGHNA and CDR2 is YNFKEQ. After removal of 1 base from V and 7 bases from J, the junction contained 6 bases not matched to a gene. The chain recombines TRBV4-2 with TRBJ2-7; TRBD2 aligns across 8 bases. Sequences were obtained from blood. The sequence was collected from a man aged 25-45 years with Graves' hyperthyroidism. The CDR3 sequence: CASSQGAGADEQYF. CDR3 DNA: TGTGCCAGCAGCCAAGGAGCGGGAGCGGATGAGCAGTACTTC.